This T cell receptor beta chain is drawn from a study of T cells after yellow fever vaccination. Germline values: CDR1 DFQATT, CDR2 SNEGSKA (reference sequence). Trimming stripped 3 bases from V and 7 bases from J, with 18 bases between. The CDR3 is made up of 14 amino acids. TCRdb independently ran MiXCR on the 5' RACE reads; one entry per CDR3 protein. The sample consists of 450,000 to 650,000 distinct CDR3 sequences, approximately 13% of them appearing once. The sequence was collected from a man aged 25-40 years who received the YFV17D yellow fever vaccine. The material sequenced was PBMCs, taken on the day of the yellow fever booster vaccination. The chain employs TRBV20-1 and TRBJ2-5; TRBD1 might be the D (5 bases). The CDR3 region is CSARDEGAPGTQYF. CDR3 sequence (DNA): TGCAGTGCTAGGGACGAAGGGGCCCCAGGGACCCAGTACTTC.